This TCR beta chain was documented in a study of blood T cell repertoires in COVID-19. Whole-study context: Both acute and convalescent COVID-19 samples were obtained from the United States, Italy and Spain. T cells, B-cell-depleted T cells, or PBMCs supplied cDNA or gDNA.

V was cut by 1 base and J by 7 bases, with 9 bases left in between. The CDR3 spans 14 residues. Germline V gene sequence: CDR1 SGHRS, CDR2 YFSETQ. Recruitment covered about two dozen US areas and drew participants whose ages spanned about 18 to 95 years. Participants reported their clinical history, and cohort assignment relied on those reports. Data came from immunoSEQ multiplex PCR; TCRdb stores just in-frame clones and leaves some out. The table shows roughly 250,000 clones, with roughly 87% occurring only once. This clonotype was obtained from a woman in her 30s with acute COVID-19. The sample consisted of PBMCs or T cells enriched from blood (not recorded which). The V call is TRBV5-1, the J call TRBJ1-6, with D unresolved. Here the CDR3 DNA reads TGCGCCAGCAGCTTGACTTACAGCAATTCACCCCTCCACTTT. It translates to CASSLTYSNSPLHF.